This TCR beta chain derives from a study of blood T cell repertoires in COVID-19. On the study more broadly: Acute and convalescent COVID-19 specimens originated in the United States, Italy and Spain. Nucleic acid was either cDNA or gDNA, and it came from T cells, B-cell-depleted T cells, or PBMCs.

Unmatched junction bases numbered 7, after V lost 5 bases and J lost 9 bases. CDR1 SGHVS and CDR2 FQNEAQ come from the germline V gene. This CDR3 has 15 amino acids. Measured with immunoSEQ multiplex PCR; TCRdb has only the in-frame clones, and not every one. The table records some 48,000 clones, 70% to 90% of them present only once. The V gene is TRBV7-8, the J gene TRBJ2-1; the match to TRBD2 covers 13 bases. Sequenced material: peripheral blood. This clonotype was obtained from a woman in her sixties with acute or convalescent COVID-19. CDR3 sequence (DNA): TGTGCCAGCAGCCAAGGACTAGCGGGGGCAAGTGAGCAGTTCTTC. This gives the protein CASSQGLAGASEQFF.